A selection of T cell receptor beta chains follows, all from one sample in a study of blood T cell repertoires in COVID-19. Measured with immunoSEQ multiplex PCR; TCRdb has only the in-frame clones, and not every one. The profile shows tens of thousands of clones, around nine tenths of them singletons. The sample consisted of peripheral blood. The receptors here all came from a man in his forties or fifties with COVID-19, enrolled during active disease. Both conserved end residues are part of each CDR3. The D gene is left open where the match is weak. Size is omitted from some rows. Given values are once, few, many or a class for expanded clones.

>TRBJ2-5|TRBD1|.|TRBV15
CATSRDRGRGPPETQYF
TGTGCCACCAGCAGAGATCGAGGCAGGGGGCCGCCTGAGACCCAGTACTTC
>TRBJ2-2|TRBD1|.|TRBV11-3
CASSGDRGGTGELFF
TGTGCCAGCAGCGGGGACAGGGGGGGCACCGGGGAGCTGTTTTTT
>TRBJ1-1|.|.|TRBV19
CASSTAGENTEAFF
TGTGCCAGTAGTACTGCAGGGGAAAACACTGAAGCTTTCTTT
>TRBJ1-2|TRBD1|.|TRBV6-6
CASSYSGTGVIYGYTF
TGTGCCAGCAGTTACTCCGGGACAGGGGTCATCTATGGCTACACCTTC
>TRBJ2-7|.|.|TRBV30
CAWSAPDRPSAEQYF
TGTGCCTGGAGTGCCCCCGACAGACCCTCGGCCGAGCAGTACTTC
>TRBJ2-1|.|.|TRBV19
CASSIVASLNEQFF
TGTGCCAGTAGTATAGTAGCTAGCCTCAATGAGCAGTTCTTC
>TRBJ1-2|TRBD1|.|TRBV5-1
CASSFGQGPPNYGYTF
TGCGCCAGCAGCTTTGGACAGGGGCCCCCTAACTATGGCTACACCTTC
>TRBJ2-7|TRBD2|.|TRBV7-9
CASSLAGGGEQYF
TGTGCCAGCAGCTTAGCTGGCGGGGGGGAGCAGTACTTC
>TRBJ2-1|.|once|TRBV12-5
CASGLVRGEQFF
TGTGCTAGTGGTTTGGTTCGAGGGGAGCAGTTCTTC
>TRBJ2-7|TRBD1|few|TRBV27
CASSFLGQVPYEQYF
TGTGCCAGCAGTTTTCTGGGACAGGTTCCCTACGAGCAGTACTTC
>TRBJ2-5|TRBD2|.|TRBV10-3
CAIGGGLAQETQYF
TGTGCCATCGGGGGTGGACTAGCTCAGGAGACCCAGTACTTC
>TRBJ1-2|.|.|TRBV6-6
CASTPTGYWDGYTF
TGTGCCAGCACTCCGACAGGTTATTGGGATGGCTACACCTTC
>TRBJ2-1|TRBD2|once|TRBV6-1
CASSVAGGPIDEQFF
TGTGCCAGCAGTGTAGCGGGAGGGCCTATTGATGAGCAGTTCTTC
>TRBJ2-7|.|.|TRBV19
CASRDRLTAYEQYF
TGTGCCAGTAGGGACAGATTAACCGCCTACGAGCAGTACTTC
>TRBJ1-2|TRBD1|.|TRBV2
CASSEGQGGFLEGYTF
TGTGCCAGCAGTGAAGGGCAGGGGGGATTCCTAGAGGGCTACACCTTC
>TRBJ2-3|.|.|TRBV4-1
CASSQPRLIRGDTQYF
TGCGCCAGCAGCCAACCGAGGCTAATCAGGGGCGATACGCAGTATTTT
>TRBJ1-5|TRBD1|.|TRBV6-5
CASRGQISNQPQHF
TGTGCCAGCAGGGGACAGATCAGCAATCAGCCCCAGCATTTT
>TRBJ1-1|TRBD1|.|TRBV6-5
CASSYSRGQGTFF
TGTGCCAGCAGTTACTCGAGAGGACAGGGGACTTTCTTT
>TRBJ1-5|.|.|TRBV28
CASSLGSHQPQHF
TGTGCCAGCAGTTTAGGCAGTCATCAGCCCCAGCATTTT
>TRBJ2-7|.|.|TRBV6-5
CASMPVTSGRNEQYF
TGTGCCAGCATGCCCGTCACCTCGGGGAGGAACGAGCAGTACTTC
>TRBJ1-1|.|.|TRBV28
CASRPTPTQGNTEAFF
TGTGCCAGCAGACCCACCCCAACCCAGGGGAACACTGAAGCTTTCTTT
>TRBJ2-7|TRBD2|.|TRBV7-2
CASSLAAGGYEQYF
TGTGCCAGCAGCTTAGCAGCGGGAGGGTACGAGCAGTACTTC
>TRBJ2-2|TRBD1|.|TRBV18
CASSTTGVGELFF
TGTGCCAGCTCAACAACAGGGGTCGGGGAGCTGTTTTTT
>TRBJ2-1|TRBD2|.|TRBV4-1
CASSRGGIAGYNEQFF
TGCGCCAGCAGCCGGGGCGGGATAGCGGGCTACAATGAGCAGTTCTTC
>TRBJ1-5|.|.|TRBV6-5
CASSKQGRDQPQHF
TGTGCCAGCAGTAAACAGGGCAGGGATCAGCCCCAGCATTTT
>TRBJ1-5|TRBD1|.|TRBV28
CASSSDRGVNQPQHF
TGTGCCAGCAGCTCGGACAGGGGGGTGAATCAGCCCCAGCATTTT
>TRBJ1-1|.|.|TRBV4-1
CASSQDLGGAGTEAFF
TGCGCCAGCAGCCAAGATTTAGGGGGGGCGGGCACTGAAGCTTTCTTT
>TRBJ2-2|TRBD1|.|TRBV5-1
CASSRDRGARTGELFF
TGCGCCAGCAGCCGTGACAGGGGGGCACGTACCGGGGAGCTGTTTTTT
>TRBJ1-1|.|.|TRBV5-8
CASSFLSGGEAFF
TGTGCCAGCAGCTTTTTGTCCGGGGGTGAAGCTTTCTTT
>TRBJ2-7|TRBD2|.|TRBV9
CASSVGPPSSGSSYEQYF
TGTGCCAGCAGCGTGGGCCCGCCTTCTAGCGGGAGTTCATACGAGCAGTACTTC
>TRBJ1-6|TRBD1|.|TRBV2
CASSPRTGPAGLHF
TGTGCCAGCAGTCCGAGGACAGGGCCGGCGGGACTCCACTTT
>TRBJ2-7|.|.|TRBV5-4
CASSLGGQRSSYEQYF
TGTGCCAGCAGCTTGGGAGGTCAGAGAAGCTCCTACGAGCAGTACTTC
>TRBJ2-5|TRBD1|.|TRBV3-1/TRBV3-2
CASSQGTGSQETQYF
TGTGCCAGCAGCCAAGGGACAGGCTCCCAAGAGACCCAGTACTTC
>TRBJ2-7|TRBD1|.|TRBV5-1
CASSLGPTGGKDEQYF
TGCGCCAGCAGCTTAGGCCCGACAGGGGGCAAAGACGAGCAGTACTTC
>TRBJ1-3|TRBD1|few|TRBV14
CASSLGQGAFGNTIYF
TGTGCCAGCAGCTTGGGACAGGGGGCCTTCGGAAACACCATATATTTT
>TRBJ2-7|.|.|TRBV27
CASSWGGGYEQYF
TGTGCCAGCAGTTGGGGTGGGGGGTACGAGCAGTACTTC
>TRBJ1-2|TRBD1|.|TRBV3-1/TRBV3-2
CASSRGLQGDYGYTF
TGTGCCAGCAGCCGCGGACTACAGGGGGACTATGGCTACACCTTC
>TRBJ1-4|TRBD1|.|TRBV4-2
CASSQRQGMGNEKLFF
TGTGCCAGCAGCCAACGACAGGGGATGGGTAATGAAAAACTGTTTTTT
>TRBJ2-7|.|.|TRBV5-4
CASSLSAGYEQYF
TGTGCCAGCAGCTTGTCGGCAGGCTACGAGCAGTACTTC
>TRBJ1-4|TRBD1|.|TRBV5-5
CASSLFRTGENEKLFF
TGTGCCAGCAGCTTATTCAGGACAGGGGAGAATGAAAAACTGTTTTTT
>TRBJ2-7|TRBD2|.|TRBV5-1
CASSLTVAGGPDEQYF
TGCGCCAGCAGCTTGACTGTGGCGGGAGGGCCCGACGAGCAGTACTTC
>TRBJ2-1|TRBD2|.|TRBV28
CASTLRLSSGLTGEQFF
TGTGCCAGCACCCTTCGACTTTCTAGCGGGCTTACTGGTGAGCAGTTCTTC
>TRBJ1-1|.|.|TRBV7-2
CASSLAKGARTEAFF
TGTGCCAGCAGCTTAGCAAAAGGGGCGAGGACTGAAGCTTTCTTT
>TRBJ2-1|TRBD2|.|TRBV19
CASSIEAGGGNEQFF
TGTGCCAGTAGTATAGAAGCGGGAGGGGGCAATGAGCAGTTCTTC
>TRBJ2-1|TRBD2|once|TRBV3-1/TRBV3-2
CASSQDLTSVLFF
TGTGCCAGCAGCCAAGATCTCACTAGCGTGCTGTTCTTC
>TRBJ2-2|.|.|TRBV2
CASSASGAGELFF
TGTGCCAGCAGTGCTTCGGGAGCCGGGGAGCTGTTTTTT
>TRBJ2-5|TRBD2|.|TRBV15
CATSRDHGEGRKTQYF
TGTGCCACCAGCAGAGATCACGGGGAGGGTCGGAAGACCCAGTACTTC
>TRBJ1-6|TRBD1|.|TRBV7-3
CASSPGTGASSPLHF
TGTGCCAGCAGCCCCGGGACAGGGGCGAGTTCACCCCTCCACTTT
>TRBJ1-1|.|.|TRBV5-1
CASSLELSTEAFF
TGCGCCAGCAGCTTGGAACTGAGCACTGAAGCTTTCTTT
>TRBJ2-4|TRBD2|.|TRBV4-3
CASSLAGGENIQYF
TGCGCCAGCAGCCTCGCGGGAGGGGAGAACATTCAGTACTTC
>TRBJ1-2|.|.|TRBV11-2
CASSQDRVNYGYTF
TGTGCCAGCAGCCAGGACAGAGTTAACTATGGCTACACCTTC
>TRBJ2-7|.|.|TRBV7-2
CASSLAAGTPNEQYF
TGTGCCAGCAGCCTGGCGGCGGGAACTCCTAACGAGCAGTACTTC